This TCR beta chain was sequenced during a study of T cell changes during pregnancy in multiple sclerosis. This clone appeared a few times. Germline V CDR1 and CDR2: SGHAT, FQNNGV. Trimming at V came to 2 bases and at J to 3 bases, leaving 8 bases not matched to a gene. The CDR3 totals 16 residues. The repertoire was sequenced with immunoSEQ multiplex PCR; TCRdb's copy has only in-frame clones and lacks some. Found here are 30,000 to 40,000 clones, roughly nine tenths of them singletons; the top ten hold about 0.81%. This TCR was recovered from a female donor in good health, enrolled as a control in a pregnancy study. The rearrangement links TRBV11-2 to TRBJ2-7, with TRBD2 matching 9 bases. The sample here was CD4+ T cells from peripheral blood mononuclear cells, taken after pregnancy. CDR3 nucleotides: TGTGCCAGCAGCTTATTTCGCGGGAGGGAATACTACGAGCAGTACTTC. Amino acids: CASSLFRGREYYEQYF.